Listed below are T cell receptor beta chains from one sample, sequenced in a study of shared clonotypes between healthy human individuals. The method was immunoSEQ multiplex PCR; TCRdb's version includes in-frame clones alone and lacks a portion of them. Of nearly 2 million clones listed, 85% to 95% were seen once; the top ten hold approximately 1.2%. Sequenced input: naive CD8+ T cells sorted from blood. The receptors derive from a man aged 18 to 29 in good health. Each CDR3 is given with its conserved first and last residue. The order of the fields is clone size, D gene, V gene, J gene, CDR3 protein, CDR3 DNA. The D gene is left open where the match is weak. The size of a clone is reported for some rows only, either as once, few or many, or as a class for expanded clones.

>NA|NA|TRBV13|TRBJ1-3
CASSFGQDGNTIYF
TGTGCCAGCAGCTTCGGTCAGGATGGAAACACCATATATTTT
>once|NA|TRBV10-1|TRBJ2-5
CASSESKLGETQYF
TGCGCCAGCAGTGAGTCGAAGCTTGGAGAGACCCAGTACTTC
>NA|NA|TRBV7-9|TRBJ2-5
CASSLFLDSQETQYF
TGTGCCAGCAGCTTATTCTTGGACAGCCAAGAGACCCAGTACTTC
>NA|NA|TRBV29-1|TRBJ2-2
CSGAITGTNTGELFF
TGCAGCGGCGCAATCACAGGGACCAACACCGGGGAGCTGTTTTTT
>NA|TRBD1|TRBV9|TRBJ1-5
CASSVGTGTEFNQPQHF
TGTGCCAGCAGCGTAGGGACCGGGACAGAGTTTAATCAGCCCCAGCATTTT
>NA|NA|TRBV25-1|TRBJ2-7
CASRGPNEQYF
TGTGCCAGCAGGGGCCCGAACGAGCAGTACTTC
>NA|NA|TRBV2|TRBJ2-7
CASSEGRDAVYEQYF
TGTGCCAGCAGTGAAGGGAGGGACGCCGTCTACGAGCAGTACTTC
>NA|NA|TRBV12-5|TRBJ2-7
CASGLGGTYEQYF
TGTGCTAGTGGTTTGGGGGGAACCTACGAGCAGTACTTC
>NA|TRBD2|TRBV10-2|TRBJ2-7
CASRPTSVYEQYF
TGCGCCAGCAGACCGACTAGCGTCTACGAGCAGTACTTC
>NA|NA|TRBV11-2|TRBJ2-7
CASSPGWATFYEQYF
TGTGCCAGCAGCCCGGGATGGGCGACCTTTTACGAGCAGTACTTC
>NA|NA|TRBV5-1|TRBJ2-1
CASSLYGSEQFF
TGCGCCAGCAGCTTGTACGGGAGTGAGCAGTTCTTC
>NA|NA|TRBV28|TRBJ2-5
CATGPMGPGRETQYF
TGTGCCACCGGTCCGATGGGTCCTGGGAGGGAGACCCAGTACTTC
>once|TRBD2|TRBV13|TRBJ2-7
CASSLTESTSGRSEQYF
TGTGCCAGCAGCTTAACGGAGAGTACTAGCGGGAGAAGCGAGCAGTACTTC
>once|NA|TRBV4-3|TRBJ2-3
CASSRLYFYTDTQYF
TGCGCCAGCAGCCGCCTGTACTTTTACACAGATACGCAGTATTTT
>once|TRBD1|TRBV19|TRBJ1-4
CASSMDRSPLTTNEKLFF
TGTGCCAGTAGTATGGACAGGTCTCCCCTTACAACTAATGAAAAACTGTTTTTT
>NA|TRBD2|TRBV9|TRBJ2-1
CASSGVAGYNEQFF
TGTGCCAGCAGCGGGGTAGCGGGATACAATGAGCAGTTCTTC
>NA|NA|TRBV18|TRBJ1-1
CASSPGRWTEAFF
TGTGCCAGCTCGCCAGGGAGATGGACTGAAGCTTTCTTT
>NA|NA|TRBV11-2|TRBJ2-7
CASSLGGLSYEQYF
TGTGCCAGCAGCTTGGGGGGACTCTCCTACGAGCAGTACTTC
>NA|NA|TRBV10-2|TRBJ2-7
CASSDNEQYF
TGCGCCAGCAGTGATAACGAGCAGTACTTC
>NA|NA|TRBV27|TRBJ1-5
CASREYSNQPQHF
TGTGCCAGCAGGGAGTATAGCAATCAGCCCCAGCATTTT
>NA|NA|TRBV4-3|TRBJ2-7
CASSQAVTGIYEQYF
TGCGCCAGCAGCCAGGCCGTCACAGGGATTTACGAGCAGTACTTC
>NA|TRBD1|TRBV5-6|TRBJ2-7
CASSFGQGEQYF
TGTGCCAGCAGCTTTGGACAGGGCGAGCAGTACTTC
>NA|NA|TRBV29-1|TRBJ1-1
CSVEDGIGSGEAFF
TGCAGCGTTGAAGATGGAATCGGGTCCGGTGAAGCTTTCTTT
>NA|NA|TRBV9|TRBJ2-1
CASGLNEQFF
TGTGCCAGCGGTCTCAATGAGCAGTTCTTC
>NA|NA|TRBV7-7|TRBJ2-2
CASSDRYTGELFF
TGTGCTAGCAGCGACAGGTACACCGGGGAGCTGTTTTTT
>NA|NA|TRBV4-1|TRBJ2-7
CASSQVPTAYEQYF
TGCGCCAGCAGCCAAGTCCCAACTGCCTACGAGCAGTACTTC
>NA|TRBD2|TRBV27|TRBJ2-3
CASSTGTSGYASTDTQYF
TGTGCCAGCAGTACCGGGACTAGCGGATACGCTAGCACAGATACGCAGTATTTT
>NA|NA|TRBV5-4|TRBJ2-7
CASSLSGSLYEQYF
TGTGCCAGCAGCTTATCGGGCAGTCTCTACGAGCAGTACTTC
>NA|NA|TRBV28|TRBJ1-1
CASSSVLFEAFF
TGTGCCAGCAGCTCTGTCCTGTTTGAAGCTTTCTTT
>NA|NA|TRBV5-1|TRBJ2-7
CASAGQISYEQYF
TGCGCCAGCGCGGGACAGATATCCTACGAGCAGTACTTC
>NA|TRBD2|TRBV10-3|TRBJ2-3
CAISESIGTSLHTDTQYF
TGTGCCATCAGTGAGTCGATTGGGACTAGCTTACACACAGATACGCAGTATTTT
>NA|TRBD1|TRBV4-3|TRBJ1-2
CASSQARGMDNYGYTF
TGCGCCAGCAGCCAAGCCAGGGGGATGGATAACTATGGCTACACCTTC
>NA|TRBD1|TRBV28|TRBJ1-1
CASTPPRTGVFRAEAFF
TGTGCCAGCACGCCCCCCCGGACAGGGGTGTTTCGTGCTGAAGCTTTCTTT
>NA|NA|TRBV4-1|TRBJ2-3
CASSQVGPTGIATQYF
TGCGCCAGCAGCCAAGTGGGGCCGACAGGAATCGCGACGCAGTATTTT